The next 32 T cell receptor beta chains were all read from a single sample in a study of regulatory and conventional T cells in RAG deficiency. Profiling relied on immunoSEQ multiplex PCR, and the TCRdb table lists in-frame clones only, not all of them. The profile covers 9,500 to 15,000 clones, with 94% appearing a single time and approximately 1.5% taken by the ten largest. Regulatory T cells were sorted from blood as CD4+ CD25-high CD127-low cells. These data were likewise used in another study, on regulatory T cells. That work states: Amplification used 52 TRBV primers and 13 TRBJ primers.

What was sequenced was CD127- CD25+ CD4+ Tregs sorted from blood. All receptors derive from a human donor in good health.

Of note for this clone: Other nucleotide sequences from this sample produce the same CDR3. This chain connects TRBV30 to TRBJ1-6; TRBD1 matches 9 bases. This CDR3 has 17 residues. V was pared by 3 bases and J by 4 bases, with 10 bases of the junction left unmatched. From germline, CDR1 is GTSNPN and CDR2 SVGIG (reference sequence). The CDR3 protein is CAWRGGVTGGYNSPLHF. The CDR3 DNA reads as TGTGCCTGGAGAGGAGGGGTGACAGGGGGTTATAATTCACCCCTCCACTTT.

This sequence joins TRBV6-6 and TRBJ2-7; 12 nucleotides match TRBD1. The ends lost 5 bases at V and 5 bases at J; junction bases unmatched: 10. Germline CDR1 and CDR2: MNHNY and SVGAGI (reference sequence). The CDR3 spans 16 residues. The CDR3 spells CASSPDPGTGGHEQYF. The CDR3 DNA sequence: TGTGCCAGCAGTCCTGACCCCGGGACAGGGGGCCACGAGCAGTACTTC.

The chain joins TRBV11-2 to TRBJ2-7; possibly TRBD1 for D (8 bases). V was shortened by 5 bases and J by 3 bases, with 17 bases between the two germline ends. The germline V gene encodes CDR1 SGHAT and CDR2 FQNNGV. There are 15 residues in the CDR3. In nucleotides, the CDR3 is TGTGCCAGCAGCCAGGCGGGGGACAGGATCTACGAGCAGTACTTC. Translation gives CASSQAGDRIYEQYF.

The chain has TRBV12-5 and TRBJ2-3, with TRBD2 identical over 7 bases. V trimming: 4 bases; J trimming: 3 bases; junction bases outside the gene matches: 10. This CDR3 has 16 amino acids. Germline lookup yields CDR1 LGHNT and CDR2 FRNRAP. Here the CDR3 reads CASGWQGGLTTDTQYF. The CDR3 nucleotides are TGTGCTAGTGGTTGGCAGGGAGGGCTGACGACAGATACGCAGTATTTT.

This clone was recorded once. The genes are TRBV7-2 and TRBJ2-7, with D possibly TRBD2 on 5 matching bases. CDR1 and CDR2 (germline): SGHTA, FQGNSA. The CDR3 totals 12 residues. V was clipped by 11 bases and J by 5 bases, with 16 bases between them. The CDR3 nucleotides are TGTGCCGCTACTAACTTCGGGAACGAGCAGTACTTC. Encoded protein: CAATNFGNEQYF.

The chain has TRBV6-6 and TRBJ1-2; D might be TRBD1 (5 bases). The V gene lost 4 bases and the J gene lost 8 bases, with 14 bases spanning the gap. Germline CDR1 is MNHNY and CDR2 is SVGAGI (reference sequence). The CDR3 is made up of 13 amino acids. The CDR3 DNA sequence: TGTGCCAGCAGTTTCCCAGGGCCGGGCGGCTACACCTTC. This translates into CASSFPGPGGYTF.

This chain uses TRBV19 with TRBJ1-1, with a possible D match to TRBD1 (6 bases). This CDR3 is 15 amino acids long. Trimming stripped 5 bases from V and 1 base from J, with 14 bases between. CDR1 is LNHDA and CDR2 is SQIVND in the germline V gene (reference sequence). The CDR3 sequence is CASSPRQATNTEAFF. CDR3 bases: TGTGCCAGTAGTCCAAGACAGGCGACGAACACTGAAGCTTTCTTT.

Comments on this clone: The same CDR3 arises from other DNA sequences in this sample as well. The chain has TRBV7-2 and TRBJ1-5; 9 bases align to TRBD1. The V gene end was trimmed by 5 bases and the J gene end by 7 bases; junction bases not matched to a gene: 6. The V gene's germline CDR1 is SGHTA and CDR2 FQGNSA. The length of the CDR3 is 14 residues. This CDR3 is CASSLDRGDQPQHF. The CDR3 DNA reads as TGTGCCAGCAGCCTGGACAGGGGTGACCAGCCCCAGCATTTT.

V gene TRBV6-1 combines with J gene TRBJ1-3; possibly TRBD1 for D (5 bases). Germline values: CDR1 MNHNS, CDR2 SASEGT. Trimming took off 2 bases at V and 7 bases at J, with 12 bases between the two ends. This CDR3 comprises 14 residues. The DNA for the CDR3 is TGTGCCAGCAGTGAATATGCAGGGAGGAACACCATATATTTT. As protein: CASSEYAGRNTIYF.

The chain joins TRBV28 to TRBJ2-7, with 11 bases lining up with TRBD1. V was clipped by 3 bases and J by 4 bases; unmatched bases: 5. The CDR3 is 15 residues long. Germline lookup yields CDR1 MDHEN and CDR2 SYDVKM. The chain's CDR3 is CASSFWTGGGYEQYF. CDR3 sequence (DNA): TGTGCCAGCAGTTTTTGGACAGGGGGCGGTTACGAGCAGTACTTC. Drawing the rest from reference TRBV28 and TRBJ2-7, the complete variable domain is DVKVTQSSRYLVKRTGEKVFLECVQDMDHENMFWYRQDPGLGLRLIYFSYDVKMKEKGDIPEGYSVSREKKERFSLILESASTNQTSMYLCASSFWTGGGYEQYFGPGTRLTVT.

This sequence joins TRBV4-2 and TRBJ2-7; 14 bases map to TRBD2. CDR1 and CDR2 from the germline V gene are LGHNA and YNFKEQ. After removal of 1 base from V and 2 bases from J, the junction contained 13 bases not matched to a gene. The CDR3 contains 20 residues. The CDR3 here is CASSQVKGLAGGQFTYEQYF. The DNA for the CDR3 is TGTGCCAGCAGCCAAGTCAAAGGACTAGCGGGGGGCCAATTTACCTACGAGCAGTACTTC.

The chain has TRBV27 and TRBJ1-2; 8 nucleotides align to TRBD1. After removal of 6 bases from V and 8 bases from J, the junction contained 8 bases not matched to a gene. The CDR3 extends over 13 amino acids. CDR1 is MNHEY, CDR2 SMNVEV, per germline (reference sequence). The CDR3 nucleotides read TGTGCCAGCAGGGACCAGGGGGCTGGAGGCTACACCTTC. As protein: CASRDQGAGGYTF.

V is TRBV11-2 and J is TRBJ2-1, with D uncertain. From germline, CDR1 is SGHAT and CDR2 FQNNGV. The CDR3 has 11 amino acids. V was pared by 2 bases and J by 6 bases, with 2 bases between. CDR3 residues: CASSLLNEQFF. In DNA form, the CDR3 reads TGTGCCAGCAGCTTACTCAATGAGCAGTTCTTC.

The chain recombines TRBV4-1 with TRBJ2-3, with unresolved D. Per germline, CDR1 MGHRA and CDR2 YSYEKL. Deletions cut 1 base from V and 3 bases from J, with 14 bases between. The CDR3 covers 16 residues. The DNA for the CDR3 is TGCGCCAGCAGCCAAGGGGCAGTAGTTTGGACAGATACGCAGTATTTT. Residues: CASSQGAVVWTDTQYF.

In DNA, the CDR3 is TGTGCCAGTAGTATAGGTCCAGTCCTCTGGTATGGCTACACCTTC. Translating it yields CASSIGPVLWYGYTF. The V call is TRBV19, the J call TRBJ1-2; D is unclear. With 1 base removed from V and 5 bases from J, the gap between germline ends came to 14 bases. The CDR3 extends over 15 amino acids. Germline CDR1 and CDR2: LNHDA and SQIVND (reference sequence).

This chain connects TRBV6-5 to TRBJ2-7, with TRBD2 identical over 10 bases. Germline CDR1 MNHEY, CDR2 SVGAGI. CDR3 length: 15 amino acids. Losses at the gene ends were 5 bases for V and 4 bases for J; bases not matched to a gene: 8. The CDR3 region has the DNA TGTGCCAGCAGTCCCCCTAGCGGGGGAAGGTACGAGCAGTACTTC. It codes for CASSPPSGGRYEQYF.

This chain uses TRBV5-5 with TRBJ2-7; TRBD1 might be the D (5 bases). Trimming shortened V by 0 bases and J by 6 bases, and 13 bases separated the two germline ends. Germline V gene lookup returns CDR1 SGHKS and CDR2 YYEKEE (reference sequence). The CDR3 spans 14 residues. DNA for the CDR3: TGTGCCAGCAGCTTGGTCAGGGTCCCTCTCGAGCAGTACTTC. This translates into CASSLVRVPLEQYF.

The rearrangement links TRBV2 to TRBJ2-1; 10 bases are shared with TRBD2. The germline V gene encodes CDR1 SNHLY and CDR2 FYNNEI. The CDR3 contains 16 residues. The trim removed 3 bases at V and 0 bases at J, leaving 2 bases unmatched. The CDR3 bases are TGTGCCAGCAGTGAGGAGCGGGGGGGCTCCTACAATGAGCAGTTCTTC. Translating it yields CASSEERGGSYNEQFF.

The rearrangement links TRBV2 to TRBJ2-5; D possibly corresponds to TRBD2 (5 bases). Germline assignment: CDR1 SNHLY and CDR2 FYNNEI. The CDR3 length is 13 residues. V lost 6 bases, J lost 4 bases, and 12 bases lay in between. The CDR3 here is CASRVGVGETQYF. CDR3 coding DNA: TGTGCCAGCAGGGTCGGGGTTGGAGAGACCCAGTACTTC.

The chain uses TRBV5-1 and TRBJ2-7, with 8 bases identical to TRBD1. Germline CDR1 and CDR2: SGHRS and YFSETQ. Trimming removed 4 bases from V and 4 bases from J; junction bases left unmatched: 16. The CDR3 is made up of 17 amino acids. The CDR3 here is CASSLESGRDRLYEQYF. Here the CDR3 DNA reads TGCGCCAGCAGCCTGGAGTCTGGCCGGGACAGGTTATACGAGCAGTACTTC.

The genes are TRBV5-4 and TRBJ2-3; the D gene is possibly TRBD2 (5 bases). V dropped 5 bases and J dropped 3 bases, with 16 bases sitting between them. The CDR3 has 15 residues. Germline assignment: CDR1 SGHNT and CDR2 YYREEE (reference sequence). CDR3 in DNA: TGTGCCAGCAGACCACGGACTGGAGGAACAGATACGCAGTATTTT. Protein sequence: CASRPRTGGTDTQYF.

The J gene is TRBJ1-5, the V gene TRBV28; TRBD1 agrees at 7 bases. The germline gives CDR1 MDHEN, CDR2 SYDVKM. The CDR3 contains 19 residues. J lost 0 bases, V lost 4 bases, and 15 bases had no gene match. CDR3: CASSSPGGPDLYSNQPQHF. The CDR3 DNA sequence: TGTGCCAGCAGTTCCCCAGGGGGACCCGACCTTTATAGCAATCAGCCCCAGCATTTT. Full variable domain (remainder filled in from reference TRBV28 and TRBJ1-5): DVKVTQSSRYLVKRTGEKVFLECVQDMDHENMFWYRQDPGLGLRLIYFSYDVKMKEKGDIPEGYSVSREKKERFSLILESASTNQTSMYLCASSSPGGPDLYSNQPQHFGDGTRLSIL.

The chain's CDR3 is CASSGHRVYGYTF. CDR3 sequence (DNA): TGTGCCAGCAGTGGGCACAGGGTCTATGGCTACACCTTC. This chain joins TRBV28 and TRBJ1-2, with D possibly being TRBD1 (6 bases). CDR3 length: 13 amino acids. V was clipped by 5 bases and J by 4 bases, with 11 bases between them. Germline lookup yields CDR1 MDHEN and CDR2 SYDVKM.

To note about this clone: One junction end does not reproduce the germline sequence, and a read error may be involved. The identical CDR3 is also encoded by other nucleotide sequences in the sample. V gene TRBV5-1 combines with J gene TRBJ1-6; TRBD1 might be the D (5 bases). CDR3 size: 15 residues. CDR1 is SGHRS, CDR2 YFSETQ, per germline. CDR3 nucleotides: TGCGCCAGCAGCTTGGGACAGCGATATAATTCCCCCCTCCACTTT. Its protein is CASSLGQRYNSPLHF.

The rearrangement joins TRBV5-6 to TRBJ2-3; D is ambiguous. V lost 0 bases and J lost 0, with 20 bases in between. CDR1 is SGHDT, CDR2 YYEEEE, per germline. The CDR3 is 19 amino acids. The CDR3 loop is CASSLVGVSLTNSTDTQYF. Here the CDR3 DNA reads TGTGCCAGCAGCTTGGTAGGCGTTTCCCTAACTAACAGCACAGATACGCAGTATTTT.

The chain recombines TRBV6-1 with TRBJ1-4; TRBD1 aligns across 7 bases. This CDR3 spans 14 amino acids. Trimming cost V 6 bases and J 10 bases; bases outside gene matches: 11. Germline lookup yields CDR1 MNHNS and CDR2 SASEGT. The CDR3 loop reads CASSFAGGLRKLFF. The CDR3 nucleotides read TGTGCCAGCAGCTTCGCAGGGGGTCTAAGAAAACTGTTTTTT.

The V call is TRBV9, the J call TRBJ2-2; TRBD2 agrees at 12 bases. This CDR3 has 16 amino acids. The V segment lost 3 bases and the J segment 5 bases; nucleotides outside the gene matches: 5. Looked up from germline, CDR1 is SGDLS and CDR2 is YYNGEE. The CDR3 coding sequence is TGTGCCAGCAGCGCCAGACTAGCGGGGGAAACCGGGGAGCTGTTTTTT. It codes for CASSARLAGETGELFF.

The J gene is TRBJ1-5, the V gene TRBV9; 7 bases align to TRBD1. CDR1 and CDR2 (germline): SGDLS, YYNGEE. The CDR3 sequence is 15 residues long. The V segment lost 2 bases and the J segment 5 bases; nucleotides outside the gene matches: 7. This CDR3 is CASSVKGDSYQPQHF. For the CDR3, the DNA is TGTGCCAGCAGCGTCAAGGGGGACAGCTATCAGCCCCAGCATTTT.

The chain couples TRBV7-9 to TRBJ1-6; TRBD1 matches at 7 bases. The ends lost 0 bases at V and 6 bases at J; junction bases unmatched: 2. Per the germline V gene, CDR1 is SEHNR and CDR2 is FQNEAQ (reference sequence). This CDR3 contains 15 residues. CDR3: CASSLANRGNSPLHF. The CDR3 bases are TGTGCCAGCAGCTTAGCGAACAGGGGTAATTCACCCCTCCACTTT.

The V call is TRBV16, the J call TRBJ2-3; 11 bases fit TRBD2. Germline CDR1 is KGHSY and CDR2 is FQNENV. Unmatched junction bases numbered 9, after V lost 4 bases and J lost 0 bases. The CDR3 has 18 amino acids. The CDR3 reads CASSPRLAGTTSTDTQYF. In DNA, the CDR3 is TGTGCCAGCAGCCCAAGACTAGCGGGGACCACTAGCACAGATACGCAGTATTTT.

The V gene is TRBV10-3, the J gene TRBJ2-3; TRBD2 might be the D (6 bases). The CDR3 loop spans 15 amino acids. The germline gives CDR1 ENHRY, CDR2 SYGVKD. Trimming took off 7 bases at V and 1 base at J, with 15 bases between the two ends. Written as DNA, the CDR3 is TGTGCCATCAAACGGGACTCAGTGCGCACAGATACGCAGTATTTT. Protein: CAIKRDSVRTDTQYF.

In this sample, this clone turned up once. This sequence joins TRBV5-1 and TRBJ2-6; unclear D gene. From germline, CDR1 is SGHRS and CDR2 YFSETQ. This CDR3 spans 16 amino acids. V lost 4 bases and J lost 0, with 11 bases in between. The CDR3 sequence is CASSMVGHSGANVLTF. CDR3 DNA sequence: TGCGCCAGCAGCATGGTGGGCCACTCTGGGGCCAACGTCCTGACTTTC.